This TCR beta chain was sequenced in a study of blood T cell repertoires in COVID-19 (TCRdb year 2020). As for the study more broadly: Samples from collaborators originated in the United States, Italy and Spain and spanned both the acute and convalescent phases of COVID-19. The samples were drawn from two sources: the first 160 participants of the ongoing ImmuneRACE study, and fewer than 1,500 subjects contributed by 6 global collaborators. The sample metadata nearly always contained a de-identified subject ID, COVID-19 status, age in years and sex. Where available, HLA class I and class II types were taken from metadata supplied by the sample provider and were not determined by assay-based typing. The material from the prospective study consisted of cDNA or gDNA derived from T cells, B-cell-depleted T cells, or PBMCs. A freely available public database, intended as a resource for researchers studying the immune response to SARS-CoV-2, is where the repertoires were released. The dataset comprised deeply sampled blood TCRbeta repertoires from subjects exposed to, actively infected with, or recovered from COVID-19.

With respect to this clone: There is no known antigen for this receptor. Base qualities were left out, and no much larger clone turns up one base away.

TCRbeta CDR3 regions were amplified from genomic DNA by means of the immunoSEQ Assay, a bias-controlled multiplex PCR. As for how the authors treated the data: Within the assay, amplification of reference gene primers was used to estimate how many nucleated cells each sample contained. To quantify the absolute abundance of each unique TCRbeta CDR3 rearrangement, sequence reads were collapsed and filtered. Productive Simpson clonality was computed per sample as the square root of Simpson's diversity index over productive rearrangements. TCRdb stores this immuneACCESS table with in-frame sequences only. Part of the clones is absent; in the studies checked, under half of the shortfall reflects unresolved V genes, and no reason is known for the rest. The D gene and trimming were derived from the DNA, and the V and J assignments and clone size from that table. Present in this sample are fewer than 300,000 clones, just over 90% of which were seen just once. The top ten hold 2% to 2.5% of the sample.

V has 8 bases trimmed and J has 5 bases trimmed; junction bases matching no gene number 8. The CDR3 runs 13 amino acids, cysteine and phenylalanine included. The sequence is cut down to CDR3 DNA, 39 bases in frame from base 1. CDR1 and CDR2 (ENHRY, SYGVKD) derive from the germline V gene. Participants in the prospective study were aged roughly 18 to 89 years, lived in 20 to 30 United States geographic areas, and enrolled through a virtual design. To assign participants to cohorts, the prospective study relied on clinical history that participants themselves reported in a screening survey and a study questionnaire. Mobile phlebotomists in the prospective study collected whole blood, serum and a nasopharyngeal or oropharyngeal swab from every participant. Participants in the prospective study had the option to provide additional blood draws and questionnaires over a roughly 2-month period. Blood samples from the prospective study were shipped frozen or at room temperature prior to DNA extraction.

The study at large found these results: The amount of clinical and demographic metadata varied by source and participant and was provided uncurated.

The rearrangement combines TRBV10-3 with TRBJ1-1, with TRBD1 identical over 7 junction bases. This clonotype originated in a woman aged 40 to 50 with acute COVID-19. The sequenced material came from PBMCs or T cells enriched from blood (not recorded which). The DNA is as follows: TGTGCCATCCACAGGGGTGGTCGGACTGAAGCTTTCTTT. Protein translation: CAIHRGGRTEAFF.